The clone carrying this TCR beta chain showed up just once. This sample is part of a study of OX40 agonist ivuxolimab in advanced cancers. The CDR3 covers 16 residues. Germline V lookup: CDR1 LNHDA, CDR2 SQIVND (reference sequence). V trimming: 5 bases; J trimming: 3 bases; junction bases outside the gene matches: 7. Sequencing was performed with immunoSEQ multiplex PCR; in TCRdb, only in-frame clones are kept and a portion is missing. This repertoire shows tens of thousands of clones, approximately 86% found once; its top ten account for about 21%. The chain recombines TRBV19 with TRBJ2-1, with 10 positions matching TRBD2. The sample was CD4+ or CD8+ T cells sorted from blood, taken in a trial of the OX40 agonist ivuxolimab. The sequence derives from an adult with an advanced solid tumor such as melanoma, head and neck, liver or kidney cancer. The CDR3 loop reads CASSDLAGVDYNEQFF. The CDR3, as DNA: TGTGCCAGTAGTGACCTAGCGGGAGTCGACTACAATGAGCAGTTCTTC.